These T cell receptor beta chains were read from a single sample in a study of blood T cell repertoires in COVID-19. Profiled with immunoSEQ multiplex PCR; TCRdb holds only in-frame clones, not every one. Here the sample spans approximately 220,000 clones, 84% being singletons. The sequencing sample was made of peripheral blood. Receptors originate from a woman aged 55-69 years with acute or convalescent COVID-19. CDR3s leave out the opening cysteine and the closing phenylalanine or tryptophan. The order of the fields is V gene, J gene, CDR3 protein.

TRBV3-1/TRBV3-2	TRBJ2-5	ASSRLRSPETQY
TRBV6-5	TRBJ1-5	ASSRTGDQPQH
TRBV7-2	TRBJ2-3	ASSNGTRKSTDTQY
TRBV19	TRBJ2-3	ASSSRQGLGTDTQY
TRBV6-5	TRBJ1-3	ASSRTAGNTIY
TRBV5-1	TRBJ2-7	ASSLNSGGDYEQY
TRBV7-2	TRBJ2-2	ASRGGANTGELF
TRBV10-3	TRBJ1-4	AISRVDKKLF
TRBV5-4	TRBJ1-1	ASSSGTLNTEAF
TRBV9	TRBJ2-3	ASSVGRTDTQY